The clone carrying this T cell receptor beta chain was picked up a small number of times. What it recognizes is unknown. During its preparation, the TCRbeta library received unique molecular identifiers. TCRdb re-analysed the PCR reads in MiXCR, keeping a single row per CDR3 protein. The table includes about 260,000 distinct CDR3 sequences, roughly 10% detected once. This sample was included in a study of T-cell reconstitution after alpha-beta-depleted transplantation in children. Study outcomes and limitations: After one year, T-cell counts and TCRbeta diversity mostly came from new T cells. The origin of high day-60 TCRbeta diversity in some patients lay in surviving recipient T cells and thymic progenitors. Reports say that about two months after transplant, the alpha-beta T cells came out of several hundred graft clones that had expanded.

V lost 4 bases and J lost 8; bases outside the gene matches: 7. Germline V gene sequence: CDR1 SGHDN, CDR2 FVKESK. The CDR3 spans 14 residues. The specimen was peripheral blood, collected 180 days after TCRalphabeta/CD19-depleted stem cell transplant. The rearrangement joins TRBV14 to TRBJ2-1, with 8 bases fitting TRBD2. The TCR comes from a male patient between 2 and 10 years old who had a stem cell transplant for chronic granulomatous disease, so the T cells may come from the graft donor. The CDR3 reads CASSRGTRFHEQFF. In DNA form, the CDR3 reads TGTGCCAGCAGCCGCGGGACTAGGTTTCATGAGCAGTTCTTC. The full variable domain, completed using reference TRBV14 and TRBJ2-1, is EAGVTQFPSHSVIEKGQTVTLRCDPISGHDNLYWYRRVMGKEIKFLLHFVKESKQDESGMPNNRFLAERTGGTYSTLKVQPAELEDSGVYFCASSRGTRFHEQFFGPGTRLTVL.